A selection of T cell receptor beta chains follows, all from one sample in a study of shared clonotypes between healthy human individuals. The assay was immunoSEQ multiplex PCR, and TCRdb's table has in-frame clones only and misses some. The table has around 120,000 clones, about 66% seen once. The source material was memory CD8+ T cells sorted from blood. These receptors all stem from a woman between 25 and 40 years old in good health. CDR3s include the opening cysteine and the closing phenylalanine or tryptophan.

v_gene | CDR3aa
TRBV28 | CASSPPMTGGGTEAFF
TRBV14 | CASSQYGQGNTEAFF
TRBV15 | CATSREVEGTGNEETQYF
TRBV6-1 | CASSSNRGLNNEQFF
TRBV5-6 | CASSLIGRYEQYF
TRBV28 | CASSPTPEGTDTQYF
TRBV28 | CASSLGVLGSYEQYF
TRBV23-1 | CASSQSSGRFLGYEQYF
TRBV5-6 | CASSLFAGGHYEQYF
TRBV10-3 | CAISAGRDYNEQFF
TRBV7-8 | CASSLDGTPQNNEQFF
TRBV2 | CASSARGDTGELFF
TRBV13 | CASSPRTSGSKFF
TRBV19 | CASSIVPGTGGETQYF
TRBV5-1 | CASSLGDRDSNEQYF
TRBV6-5 | CASSRTGQTNYGYTF
TRBV5-4 | CASSLVLAGSLEQYF
TRBV19 | CASSIWVAETQYF